Below, 32 T cell receptor beta chains from the same sample are listed, as sequenced in a study of shared clonotypes between healthy human individuals. The repertoire was sequenced with immunoSEQ multiplex PCR; TCRdb's copy has only in-frame clones and lacks some. Seen here are 2 million to 2.5 million clones, roughly 95% observed once, and the top ten hold around 0.13%. The sequenced sample consisted of naive CD4+ T cells sorted from blood. Subset defined: CD45RA+ positively selected. The origin of the receptors is a young man in good health.

This clone has only a few counts. The genes are TRBV28 and TRBJ1-5, with a tentative D call TRBD1 (6 bases). CDR3 size: 15 residues. CDR1 is MDHEN, CDR2 SYDVKM, per germline. V was pared by 6 bases and J by 2 bases, with 14 bases between. CDR3 amino acids: CASSQVTGGNQPQHF. The CDR3 DNA sequence: TGTGCCAGCAGCCAGGTGACAGGTGGCAATCAGCCCCAGCATTTT.

J is TRBJ1-4 and V is TRBV21-1; the table calls TRBD1, which could not be checked here. TRBV21-1 is described as a pseudogene. The CDR3 runs 20 residues. In DNA form, the CDR3 reads TGTGCCAGCAGCAAGAACCAATTACTACAGGGGCCTAGAACTAATGAAAAACTGTTTTTT. Translated: CASSKNQLLQGPRTNEKLFF.

V and J are TRBV4-1 and TRBJ2-5, with TRBD2 matching 9 bases. V was clipped by 4 bases and J by 4 bases; unmatched bases: 13. The CDR3 has 17 amino acids. CDR1 MGHRA and CDR2 YSYEKL come from the germline V gene. CDR3 protein: CASSLKASGASGETQYF. The CDR3 DNA reads TGCGCCAGCAGCCTGAAAGCTAGCGGGGCATCAGGAGAGACCCAGTACTTC.

This chain uses TRBV4-1 with TRBJ2-7; possibly TRBD2 for D (6 bases). CDR1 is MGHRA, CDR2 YSYEKL, per germline. Trimming pared 1 base from V and 3 bases from J, leaving 13 bases between. There are 15 residues in the CDR3. The CDR3 sequence is CASSQGRGSIYEQYF. The CDR3 nucleotides are TGCGCCAGCAGCCAAGGGCGGGGTAGTATCTACGAGCAGTACTTC.

This chain uses TRBV28 with TRBJ2-3; 12 bases fit TRBD2. Germline CDR1 is MDHEN and CDR2 is SYDVKM. J gave up 0 bases and V 5 bases, and 6 bases lay outside the gene matches. This CDR3 is built from 17 residues. Here the CDR3 DNA reads TGTGCCAGCAGTGGGGGTGGACTAGCGGGGAGCACAGATACGCAGTATTTT. It translates to CASSGGGLAGSTDTQYF.

The chain's CDR3 is CAVHNEQFF. The CDR3 coding sequence is TGTGCCGTCCACAATGAGCAGTTCTTC. The chain has TRBV19 and TRBJ2-1; D is undetermined. This CDR3 contains 9 residues. V lost 11 bases and J lost 5, with 4 bases in between. Per the germline V gene, CDR1 is LNHDA and CDR2 is SQIVND (reference sequence).

The V gene is TRBV7-2, the J gene TRBJ2-7; the D gene could be TRBD1 or TRBD2 (5 bases each). Trimming removed 0 bases at V and 0 bases at J, with 9 bases between. Germline CDR1 SGHTA, CDR2 FQGNSA. The CDR3 runs to 15 residues. The CDR3 coding sequence is TGTGCCAGCAGCTTAGCGCGAGGGGCCTCCTACGAGCAGTACTTC. Its protein product is CASSLARGASYEQYF.

V gene TRBV4-2 combines with J gene TRBJ1-4; no clear D. Per the germline V gene, CDR1 is LGHNA and CDR2 is YNFKEQ. The CDR3 covers 16 residues. Trimming shortened V by 0 bases and J by 5 bases, and 13 bases separated the two germline ends. Written as DNA, the CDR3 is TGTGCCAGCAGCCAAGATACGGCCGGCCTGAATGAAAAACTGTTTTTT. Amino acids: CASSQDTAGLNEKLFF.

The V call is TRBV25-1, the J call TRBJ2-7; 8 nucleotides align to TRBD1. The germline V gene has CDR1 MGHDK and CDR2 SYGVNS. The CDR3 is 12 amino acids. V was pared by 7 bases and J by 3 bases, with 2 bases of the junction left unmatched. The DNA of the CDR3 is TGTGCCAGCATCGGACAGGGCTACGAGCAGTACTTC. Its translation: CASIGQGYEQYF.

The V gene is TRBV9, the J gene TRBJ2-1; a weak D match, TRBD2 (6 bases). V lost 3 bases, J lost 9 bases, and 22 bases lay in between. The CDR3 totals 16 residues. Germline V CDR1 and CDR2: SGDLS, YYNGEE. This CDR3 reads CASSGTSGTGLSEQFF. CDR3 nucleotides: TGTGCCAGCAGCGGAACCTCCGGGACTGGGTTATCTGAGCAGTTCTTC.

This chain joins TRBV5-1 and TRBJ1-1, with D hard to call. Trimming left V 4 bases short and J 0 bases short, with 13 bases between. Looked up from germline, CDR1 is SGHRS and CDR2 is YFSETQ. This CDR3 is 15 amino acids long. The CDR3 bases are TGCGCCAGCAGCATCGAACGGACGATGAACACTGAAGCTTTCTTT. Translated: CASSIERTMNTEAFF.

Note on this clone: Other DNA sequences of this sample code for an identical CDR3. This chain uses TRBV6-5 with TRBJ2-7, with D maybe TRBD1 (5 bases). This CDR3 is built from 11 residues. Looked up from germline, CDR1 is MNHEY and CDR2 is SVGAGI. Trimming removed 11 bases from V and 2 bases from J, with 10 bases in between. The CDR3 DNA reads as TGTGCCTCGCGCAGGGCCTACGAGCAGTACTTC. Encoded protein: CASRRAYEQYF.

V and J are TRBV6-1 and TRBJ1-4; no clear D gene. The CDR3 length is 11 residues. Germline V gene sequence: CDR1 MNHNS, CDR2 SASEGT. V lost 3 bases and J lost 13, with 9 bases in between. The CDR3, as DNA: TGTGCCAGCAGTGATATCCGGGGACTGTTTTTT. This translates into CASSDIRGLFF.

The table lists this clone with a count of one. The genes are TRBV18 and TRBJ2-2; D is unresolved. V was pared by 2 bases and J by 7 bases, with 8 bases between. CDR1 and CDR2 from the germline V gene are KGHSH and LQKENI. CDR3 length: 13 amino acids. This CDR3 is CASSPTDDGELFF. For the CDR3, the DNA is TGTGCCAGCTCACCAACGGACGACGGGGAGCTGTTTTTT.

CDR3 residues: CASKRVDLSYEQYF. In DNA form, the CDR3 reads TGTGCCAGCAAGCGGGTCGATCTCTCCTACGAGCAGTACTTC. The chain carries TRBV6-5 and TRBJ2-7, with a possible D match to TRBD2 (6 bases). V was shortened by 7 bases and J by 0 bases, with 13 bases between the two germline ends. The CDR3 runs 14 residues. Germline CDR1 reads MNHEY; CDR2 reads SVGAGI.

The chain is built from TRBV27 and TRBJ1-6; the match to TRBD1 covers 11 bases. The germline V gene has CDR1 MNHEY and CDR2 SMNVEV (reference sequence). The V and J ends lost 8 bases and 9 bases, in that order; junction bases with no gene match: 3. The CDR3 has 13 residues. The CDR3 loop is CASGDRGTSPLHF. As DNA, the CDR3 is TGTGCCAGCGGGGACAGGGGGACTTCACCCCTCCACTTT.

The chain is built from TRBV7-6 and TRBJ2-7, with D maybe TRBD2 (5 bases). Trimming removed 5 bases from V and 1 base from J, with 12 bases in between. This CDR3 contains 14 residues. The germline gives CDR1 SGHVS, CDR2 FNYEAQ. Here the CDR3 reads CASSAGLGSYEQYF. CDR3 DNA: TGTGCCAGCAGCGCCGGACTGGGATCCTACGAGCAGTACTTC. Full variable domain (remainder filled in from reference TRBV7-6 and TRBJ2-7): GAGVSQSPRYKVTKRGQDVALRCDPISGHVSLYWYRQALGQGPEFLTYFNYEAQQDKSGLPNDRFSAERPEGSISTLTIQRTEQRDSAMYRCASSAGLGSYEQYFGPGTRLTVT.

The chain employs TRBV2 and TRBJ2-1; 7 nucleotides agree with TRBD1. The CDR3 has 13 amino acids. Germline CDR1 SNHLY, CDR2 FYNNEI. Unmatched junction bases numbered 13, after V lost 11 bases and J lost 9 bases. The CDR3 DNA follows: TGTGCCGGACAGGTAAATGTTGTCGGTGAGCAGTTCTTC. Protein product: CAGQVNVVGEQFF.

This clone has just one count. The chain links TRBV28 to TRBJ1-2; D unresolved. Germline CDR1 MDHEN, CDR2 SYDVKM. CDR3 length: 12 residues. Trimming cost V 8 bases and J 1 base, with 8 bases left between them. The CDR3 sequence is CASDEGNYGYTF. CDR3 sequence (DNA): TGTGCCAGCGATGAGGGTAACTATGGCTACACCTTC.

V is TRBV5-1 and J is TRBJ2-1; 9 nucleotides agree with TRBD2. This CDR3 has 18 amino acids. The germline gives CDR1 SGHRS, CDR2 YFSETQ. With V trimmed by 0 bases and J by 0 bases, 7 bases remained unmatched. CDR3 nucleotides: TGCGCCAGCAGCTTGGGCGGGTTAGCGGGAGCCTCCTACAATGAGCAGTTCTTC. It encodes CASSLGGLAGASYNEQFF.

Comments on this clone: This CDR3 is also generated by other DNA sequences in the sample. V usage is TRBV5-6 and J usage is TRBJ1-6, with a weak D call TRBD1 (6 bases). The length of the CDR3 is 15 residues. Germline values: CDR1 SGHDT, CDR2 YYEEEE. Between the trimmed V and J ends, which lost 0 bases and 6 bases, there was a span of 10 bases. The CDR3 coding sequence is TGTGCCAGCAGCTTGGTGGGGGCGGGTAATTCACCCCTCCACTTT. Translation gives CASSLVGAGNSPLHF.

The rearrangement uses TRBV5-1 and TRBJ1-6, with a tentative D call TRBD1 (5 bases). V was cut by 7 bases and J by 0 bases, with 11 bases left in between. The germline V gene encodes CDR1 SGHRS and CDR2 YFSETQ. The length of the CDR3 is 15 residues. The CDR3 spells CASRQTVSYNSPLHF. The CDR3 DNA follows: TGCGCCAGCCGCCAGACAGTCTCCTATAATTCACCCCTCCACTTT.

This clone was recorded once. Other DNA sequences in the sample encode the same CDR3. The CDR3 here is CASSLEGTSNNEQFF. CDR3 nucleotides: TGCGCCAGCAGCTTGGAAGGGACATCTAACAATGAGCAGTTCTTC. The chain recombines TRBV5-1 with TRBJ2-1, with a possible D match to TRBD1 (6 bases). Trimming removed 0 bases at V and 5 bases at J, with 12 bases between. CDR1 is SGHRS and CDR2 is YFSETQ in the germline V gene. This CDR3 spans 15 amino acids.

The genes are TRBV5-4 and TRBJ2-2; 12 nucleotides line up with TRBD1. The CDR3 length is 16 residues. Germline V gene data show CDR1 as SGHNT and CDR2 as YYREEE (reference sequence). With V trimmed by 4 bases and J by 4 bases, 5 bases remained unmatched. In DNA, the CDR3 is TGTGCCAGCAGCCAACCGGGACAGGGGGCCACCGGGGAGCTGTTTTTT. Its translation: CASSQPGQGATGELFF.

V is TRBV28 and J is TRBJ2-3; D call uncertain. The germline V gene encodes CDR1 MDHEN and CDR2 SYDVKM. The ends were cut back, 3 bases at V and 6 bases at J, with 1 base in the middle. This CDR3 is 10 amino acids long. The CDR3 reads CASSFDTQYF. CDR3 coding DNA: TGTGCCAGCAGTTTCGATACGCAGTATTTT.

The chain has TRBV10-2 and TRBJ2-5; D possibly uses TRBD1 or TRBD2 (5 bases each). CDR3 length: 14 residues. CDR1 and CDR2 (germline): WSHSY, SAAADI. Trimming removed 8 bases at V and 5 bases at J, with 18 bases between. CDR3 DNA: TGCGCCAGCGGGGCTAGCAGTAACGGGGAGACCCAGTACTTC. It translates to CASGASSNGETQYF.

The chain uses TRBV7-9 and TRBJ2-1; D perhaps matches TRBD2 (6 bases). Trimming stripped 0 bases from V and 0 bases from J, with 12 bases between. CDR1 is SEHNR, CDR2 FQNEAQ, per germline (reference sequence). This CDR3 is 17 amino acids long. CDR3 nucleotides: TGTGCCAGCAGCTTAGCGTATGGCGGGGTCTCCTACAATGAGCAGTTCTTC. This codes for CASSLAYGGVSYNEQFF. The full variable domain, rest sourced from reference TRBV7-9 and TRBJ2-1, is DTGVSQNPRHKITKRGQNVTFRCDPISEHNRLYWYRQTLGQGPEFLTYFQNEAQLEKSRLLSDRFSAERPKGSFSTLEIQRTEQGDSAMYLCASSLAYGGVSYNEQFFGPGTRLTVL.

This clone was seen once. The V call is TRBV27, the J call TRBJ2-7; 7 bases align to TRBD1. The CDR3 covers 13 residues. The V and J ends lost 10 bases and 6 bases, in that order; junction bases with no gene match: 12. The germline gives CDR1 MNHEY, CDR2 SMNVEV (reference sequence). CDR3 amino acids: CATGEGALSEQYF. The CDR3 nucleotides read TGTGCCACGGGTGAGGGGGCCCTGAGCGAGCAGTACTTC.

This clone was counted a single time. This chain connects TRBV2 to TRBJ1-1; perhaps TRBD1 as D (6 bases). The CDR3 runs 14 residues. Germline CDR1 is SNHLY and CDR2 is FYNNEI. Trimming cost V 4 bases and J 2 bases, with 11 bases left between them. The CDR3 DNA reads as TGTGCCAGCAGTGTAAGGGACACAAACACTGAAGCTTTCTTT. Translation gives CASSVRDTNTEAFF.

The V call is TRBV27, the J call TRBJ1-2; D perhaps matches TRBD1 (5 bases). The CDR3 covers 14 residues. CDR1 MNHEY and CDR2 SMNVEV come from the germline V gene (reference sequence). V lost 6 bases to trimming and J lost 1 base, with 12 bases between them. As DNA, the CDR3 is TGTGCCAGCAGCCTTGAGGGACTTAACTATGGCTACACCTTC. Encoded protein: CASSLEGLNYGYTF.

The chain is built from TRBV7-2 and TRBJ2-7; 13 bases are a match to TRBD2. V lost 1 base and J lost 3; bases outside the gene matches: 3. This CDR3 spans 16 amino acids. Germline CDR1 SGHTA, CDR2 FQGNSA. This chain's CDR3 is CASSLEGLAGVYEQYF. DNA of the CDR3: TGTGCCAGCAGCTTAGAAGGACTAGCGGGAGTCTACGAGCAGTACTTC.

The rearrangement uses TRBV18 and TRBJ2-2; D is unclear. V was pared by 0 bases and J by 0 bases, with 17 bases between. The CDR3 has 19 amino acids. Germline lookup yields CDR1 KGHSH and CDR2 LQKENI. The chain's CDR3 is CASSPPGSFENTNTGELFF. The DNA for the CDR3 is TGTGCCAGCTCACCACCGGGCAGCTTCGAGAACACGAACACCGGGGAGCTGTTTTTT.